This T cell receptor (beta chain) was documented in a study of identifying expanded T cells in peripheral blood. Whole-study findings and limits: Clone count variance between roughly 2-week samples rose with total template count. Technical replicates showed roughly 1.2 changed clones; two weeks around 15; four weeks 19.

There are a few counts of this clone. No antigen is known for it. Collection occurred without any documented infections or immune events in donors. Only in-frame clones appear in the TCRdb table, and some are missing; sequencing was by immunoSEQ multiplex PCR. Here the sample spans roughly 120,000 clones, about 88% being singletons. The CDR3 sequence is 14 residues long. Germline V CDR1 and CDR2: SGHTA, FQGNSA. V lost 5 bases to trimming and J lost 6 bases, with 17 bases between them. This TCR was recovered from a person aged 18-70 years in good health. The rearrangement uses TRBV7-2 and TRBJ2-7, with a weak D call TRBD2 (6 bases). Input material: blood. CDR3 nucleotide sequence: TGTGCCAGCAGCCGTGGGACTCCCCAGTCCGAGCAGTACTTC. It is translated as CASSRGTPQSEQYF.